What follows are 32 T cell receptor beta chains derived from one specimen sequenced in a study of shared clonotypes between healthy human individuals. CD45RO-negative CD8 cells positively selected for CCR7 made up the naive population, which excluded terminally differentiated effector memory CD45RA+ cells. The repertoire was sequenced with immunoSEQ multiplex PCR; TCRdb's copy has only in-frame clones and lacks some. The sample has roughly 1,800,000 clones, just under 95% seen once. Sequencing was performed on naive CD8+ T cells sorted from blood. These receptors all stem from a man aged 18 to 29 in good health.

The CDR3 reads CASSYAGEGYYGYTF. CDR3 sequence (DNA): TGTGCCAGCAGTTACGCGGGGGAAGGATACTATGGCTACACCTTC. This sequence joins TRBV6-5 and TRBJ1-2; tentatively, D is TRBD1 (5 bases). This CDR3 contains 15 residues. Trimming cost V 2 bases and J 3 bases, with 13 bases left between them. In germline, CDR1 is MNHEY, CDR2 SVGAGI.

The chain employs TRBV7-9 and TRBJ2-2; 8 positions match TRBD2. The CDR3 has 16 amino acids. After removal of 4 bases from V and 5 bases from J, the junction contained 9 bases not matched to a gene. Germline CDR1 reads SEHNR; CDR2 reads FQNEAQ (reference sequence). CDR3 sequence (DNA): TGTGCCAGCAGCTCACGAGGGACTAGTGGTACCGGGGAGCTGTTTTTT. Translation gives CASSSRGTSGTGELFF.

Concerning this clone: Other DNA variants within this sample encode the same CDR3. The V and J genes are TRBV9 and TRBJ2-2, with D uncertain. The CDR3 sequence is 13 residues long. Deletions cut 5 bases from V and 1 base from J, with 6 bases between. Germline CDR1 SGDLS, CDR2 YYNGEE. CDR3 in amino acids: CASSEGNTGELFF. CDR3 sequence (DNA): TGTGCCAGCAGTGAAGGGAACACCGGGGAGCTGTTTTTT.

V and J are TRBV7-9 and TRBJ2-3, with 7 bases that match TRBD1. Germline lookup yields CDR1 SEHNR and CDR2 FQNEAQ (reference sequence). The CDR3 length is 17 residues. Unmatched junction bases numbered 13, after V lost 5 bases and J lost 2 bases. Here the CDR3 reads CASSPADRVVITDTQYF. The CDR3 coding sequence is TGTGCCAGCAGCCCTGCCGACAGGGTGGTAATCACAGATACGCAGTATTTT. Full variable domain (outside the CDR3, taken from reference TRBV7-9 and TRBJ2-3): DTGVSQNPRHKITKRGQNVTFRCDPISEHNRLYWYRQTLGQGPEFLTYFQNEAQLEKSRLLSDRFSAERPKGSFSTLEIQRTEQGDSAMYLCASSPADRVVITDTQYFGPGTRLTVL.

The V gene is TRBV19, the J gene TRBJ1-1; D not certain. V lost 5 bases to trimming and J lost 0 bases, with 13 bases between them. CDR3 length: 15 amino acids. In germline, CDR1 is LNHDA, CDR2 SQIVND (reference sequence). The CDR3 region has the DNA TGTGCCAGTAGTCCCTTCCAAGGCTTGAACACTGAAGCTTTCTTT. The encoded protein is CASSPFQGLNTEAFF.

The V call is TRBV7-3, the J call TRBJ2-1; D is ambiguous. Trimming removed 0 bases from V and 5 bases from J, with 14 bases in between. CDR1 is SGHTA and CDR2 is FQGTGA in the germline V gene. This CDR3 has 16 amino acids. Here the CDR3 DNA reads TGTGCCAGCAGCTTAACTTGGGTTCCACCCGACAATGAGCAGTTCTTC. Amino acid sequence: CASSLTWVPPDNEQFF.

This chain joins TRBV4-1 and TRBJ2-2, with a possible D match to TRBD2 (7 bases). The CDR3 totals 17 residues. Germline loops: CDR1 MGHRA, CDR2 YSYEKL. Trimming stripped 2 bases from V and 1 base from J, with 14 bases between. CDR3 protein: CASSQIGGRGNTGELFF. The CDR3 DNA is TGCGCCAGCAGCCAAATCGGGGGGCGCGGGAACACCGGGGAGCTGTTTTTT.

The chain recombines TRBV13 with TRBJ2-2; 11 positions match TRBD1. The junction had 7 bases not matched to a gene; V was cut back by 5 bases and J by 5 bases. Germline CDR1 is PRHDT and CDR2 is FYEKMQ (reference sequence). CDR3 size: 16 residues. This chain's CDR3 is CASSLTGTGGTGELFF. For the CDR3, the DNA is TGTGCCAGCAGCCTTACAGGGACAGGGGGTACCGGGGAGCTGTTTTTT.

The chain couples TRBV27 to TRBJ1-1; D is uncertain. The germline V and J ends were trimmed by 3 bases and 4 bases, with 9 bases remaining between them. This CDR3 spans 13 amino acids. Germline assignment: CDR1 MNHEY and CDR2 SMNVEV (reference sequence). The CDR3 sequence is CASSFGLGTEAFF. For the CDR3, the DNA is TGTGCCAGCAGTTTCGGACTTGGCACTGAAGCTTTCTTT.

This rearrangement joins TRBV5-6 to TRBJ1-6; D is ambiguous. V shed 0 bases and J shed 0 bases, with 7 bases lying between them. Germline V CDR1 and CDR2: SGHDT, YYEEEE. The CDR3 totals 16 residues. The DNA of the CDR3 is TGTGCCAGCAGCTTGGGCGGGAGCTCCTATAATTCACCCCTCCACTTT. Translated: CASSLGGSSYNSPLHF.

J is TRBJ2-7 and V is TRBV5-6; D gene ambiguous. Germline V gene data show CDR1 as SGHDT and CDR2 as YYEEEE. The CDR3 length is 16 residues. V was cut by 0 bases and J by 4 bases, with 17 bases left in between. The chain's CDR3 is CASSLGARWIMYEQYF. For the CDR3, the DNA is TGTGCCAGCAGCTTGGGGGCCAGGTGGATTATGTACGAGCAGTACTTC.

The J gene is TRBJ1-6, the V gene TRBV25-1; D is perhaps TRBD1 (5 bases). Germline V gene sequence: CDR1 MGHDK, CDR2 SYGVNS. The CDR3 runs to 18 residues. Trimming removed 2 bases at V and 10 bases at J, with 24 bases between. CDR3 sequence: CASSEGRIPGGANSPLHF. CDR3 nucleotides: TGTGCCAGCAGTGAAGGGAGAATCCCAGGTGGGGCCAACTCACCCCTCCACTTT.

V gene TRBV9 combines with J gene TRBJ2-3; 8 nucleotides agree with TRBD2. Germline CDR1 reads SGDLS; CDR2 reads YYNGEE. This CDR3 spans 14 amino acids. V gave up 4 bases and J gave up 6 bases; unmatched junction bases: 7. The CDR3: CASSPTGRADTQYF. DNA for the CDR3: TGTGCCAGCAGCCCGACCGGGAGGGCGGATACGCAGTATTTT.

The chain carries TRBV4-3 and TRBJ2-1, with 10 nucleotides matching TRBD2. Losses at the gene ends were 4 bases for V and 4 bases for J; bases not matched to a gene: 10. The CDR3 is made up of 17 amino acids. Germline V gene sequence: CDR1 LGHNA, CDR2 YSLEER. The CDR3 sequence: CASSPSSSGGLYNEQFF. CDR3 sequence (DNA): TGCGCCAGCAGCCCCTCATCTAGCGGGGGACTATACAATGAGCAGTTCTTC.

J is TRBJ2-1 and V is TRBV27; 15 nucleotides line up with TRBD2. The CDR3 is 16 residues long. Unmatched junction bases numbered 5, after V lost 5 bases and J lost 6 bases. The V gene's germline CDR1 is MNHEY and CDR2 SMNVEV (reference sequence). The CDR3 DNA reads TGTGCCAGCAGTGCCCGGACTAGCGGGAGGGCCAATGAGCAGTTCTTC. Protein product: CASSARTSGRANEQFF.

The CDR3 loop reads CASSLTWGGHYEQYF. In DNA form, the CDR3 reads TGTGCCAGCAGCTTAACTTGGGGGGGTCACTACGAGCAGTACTTC. This chain uses TRBV7-2 with TRBJ2-7; 7 bases map to TRBD2. The trim removed 2 bases at V and 3 bases at J, leaving 7 bases unmatched. In germline, CDR1 is SGHTA, CDR2 FQGNSA. The CDR3 loop spans 15 amino acids.

The rearrangement joins TRBV27 to TRBJ1-5; D not resolved. Trimming stripped 1 base from V and 2 bases from J, with 12 bases between. This CDR3 is 16 amino acids long. The germline V gene encodes CDR1 MNHEY and CDR2 SMNVEV (reference sequence). The CDR3 region is CASSLYWTGGNQPQHF. CDR3 nucleotides: TGTGCCAGCAGTTTATATTGGACGGGTGGCAATCAGCCCCAGCATTTT.

The chain recombines TRBV30 with TRBJ2-7, with 9 bases aligning to TRBD1. Germline-derived CDR1 and CDR2 are GTSNPN and SVGIG (reference sequence). The CDR3 has 13 amino acids. V dropped 2 bases and J dropped 4; count of bases not matched to a gene: 3. The CDR3 region is CAWSTGTGYEQYF. CDR3 DNA: TGTGCCTGGAGTACTGGGACAGGGTACGAGCAGTACTTC.

The rearrangement joins TRBV29-1 to TRBJ1-4; the match to TRBD1 covers 7 bases. Germline V lookup: CDR1 SQVTM, CDR2 ANQGSEA. The CDR3 consists of 12 residues. The trim removed 7 bases at V and 6 bases at J, leaving 5 bases unmatched. CDR3 protein: CSAQGGDEKLFF. CDR3 in DNA: TGCAGCGCCCAGGGGGGGGATGAAAAACTGTTTTTT.

The chain recombines TRBV5-1 with TRBJ1-1; D possibly corresponds to TRBD1 (5 bases). In germline, CDR1 is SGHRS, CDR2 YFSETQ. The CDR3 totals 14 residues. V lost 0 bases and J 4 bases, leaving 10 bases between the germline ends. CDR3 sequence: CASSLDVGGTEAFF. CDR3 nucleotides: TGCGCCAGCAGCTTGGATGTGGGGGGCACTGAAGCTTTCTTT.

This clone was picked up one time. This chain links TRBV9 with TRBJ2-1, with 8 bases lining up with TRBD2. Per the germline V gene, CDR1 is SGDLS and CDR2 is YYNGEE. The length of the CDR3 is 14 residues. V shed 0 bases, J shed 8 bases, and the junction held 4 bases outside the gene matches. Here the CDR3 reads CASSVAGAGDEQFF. The CDR3 DNA sequence: TGTGCCAGCAGCGTAGCGGGAGCGGGAGATGAGCAGTTCTTC.

The chain combines TRBV6-6 with TRBJ2-7; D remains unclear. CDR3 length: 13 residues. Germline CDR1 is MNHNY and CDR2 is SVGAGI (reference sequence). The V gene lost 4 bases and the J gene lost 3 bases, with 10 bases spanning the gap. Here the CDR3 DNA reads TGTGCCAGCAGTTTCGGCACCTACTACGAGCAGTACTTC. Its translation: CASSFGTYYEQYF.

The chain carries TRBV10-3 and TRBJ2-1; unclear D gene. CDR1 is ENHRY, CDR2 SYGVKD, per germline. CDR3 length: 16 residues. V was clipped by 4 bases and J by 0 bases, with 13 bases between them. CDR3 residues: CAISGTRDVSYNEQFF. The CDR3, as DNA: TGTGCCATCAGTGGAACCAGAGATGTCTCCTACAATGAGCAGTTCTTC.

The count of this clone is one. V gene TRBV7-2 combines with J gene TRBJ2-7, with D perhaps TRBD2 (5 bases). The CDR3 is made up of 14 amino acids. V lost 7 bases and J lost 4, with 17 bases in between. CDR1 is SGHTA and CDR2 is FQGNSA in the germline V gene. Here the CDR3 reads CASTSPLVVYEQYF. The CDR3 DNA follows: TGTGCCAGCACCTCTCCACTAGTGGTTTACGAGCAGTACTTC.

The genes are TRBV28 and TRBJ2-3; 8 nucleotides align to TRBD1. The CDR3 extends over 19 amino acids. The V gene's germline CDR1 is MDHEN and CDR2 SYDVKM. V lost 3 bases, J lost 2 bases, and 16 bases stayed unmatched. The CDR3 bases are TGTGCCAGCAGTTTCTCCGTGACGGACAGGGTTAGGGACACAGATACGCAGTATTTT. Translating it yields CASSFSVTDRVRDTDTQYF.

As regards this clone: The identical CDR3 is also encoded by other nucleotide sequences in the sample. The rearrangement links TRBV6-5 to TRBJ2-7; a possible D gene is TRBD1 (5 bases). The germline CDR1 and CDR2 sequences are MNHEY and SVGAGI. The CDR3 sequence is 13 residues long. V was pared by 3 bases and J by 3 bases, with 9 bases between. The CDR3, as DNA: TGTGCCAGCAGTTATGGACAAATCTACGAGCAGTACTTC. The encoded protein is CASSYGQIYEQYF.

CDR3 sequence reads: CASSYKRTSDTQYF. The CDR3 DNA sequence: TGTGCCAGCAGTTACAAAAGGACCTCAGATACGCAGTATTTT. The V gene is TRBV27, the J gene TRBJ2-3; no firm D call. Trimming took 4 bases from V and 4 from J, leaving 12 bases between them. CDR1 and CDR2 from the germline V gene are MNHEY and SMNVEV (reference sequence). The CDR3 runs 14 residues.

The rearrangement joins TRBV2 to TRBJ2-7, with D uncertain. Germline V gives CDR1 SNHLY, CDR2 FYNNEI. V was clipped by 5 bases and J by 7 bases, with 12 bases between them. The CDR3 totals 12 residues. As DNA, the CDR3 is TGTGCCAGCAGTCAATACAGCGATGAGCAGTACTTC. Translation: CASSQYSDEQYF.

The gene calls are TRBV27 and TRBJ1-1, with 9 bases that match TRBD1. The J segment lost 7 bases and the V segment lost 1 base, leaving 1 base of the junction unmatched. The CDR3 contains 13 residues. In germline, CDR1 is MNHEY, CDR2 SMNVEV (reference sequence). The CDR3 DNA reads as TGTGCCAGCAGTTTATGGACAGGGGTTGAAGCTTTCTTT. It yields the protein CASSLWTGVEAFF.

The table lists this clone with a few counts. The chain couples TRBV19 to TRBJ1-5, with a tentative D call TRBD1 (5 bases). This CDR3 is built from 14 residues. Germline values: CDR1 LNHDA, CDR2 SQIVND (reference sequence). V dropped 7 bases and J dropped 4 bases, with 14 bases sitting between them. In DNA form, the CDR3 reads TGTGCCAGTAAGCCGGGAGAGGGGAATCAGCCCCAGCATTTT. Protein sequence: CASKPGEGNQPQHF. The full variable domain, rest sourced from reference TRBV19 and TRBJ1-5, is DGGITQSPKYLFRKEGQNVTLSCEQNLNHDAMYWYRQDPGQGLRLIYYSQIVNDFQKGDIAEGYSVSREKKESFPLTVTSAQKNPTAFYLCASKPGEGNQPQHFGDGTRLSIL.

V is TRBV27 and J is TRBJ2-5; D may match TRBD1 or TRBD2 (5 bases each). The CDR3 loop spans 11 amino acids. V lost 6 bases and J lost 5, with 7 bases in between. Looked up from germline, CDR1 is MNHEY and CDR2 is SMNVEV (reference sequence). This CDR3 is CASRGEETQYF. CDR3 bases: TGTGCCAGCAGGGGGGAGGAGACCCAGTACTTC.

The chain carries TRBV19 and TRBJ1-2; perhaps TRBD1 as D (6 bases). The CDR3 has 15 residues. Germline V gene sequence: CDR1 LNHDA, CDR2 SQIVND (reference sequence). V was pared by 3 bases and J by 4 bases, with 15 bases between. CDR3 coding DNA: TGTGCCAGTAGTATTCCCCAGGGGCGAGGCTATGGCTACACCTTC. Translating gives CASSIPQGRGYGYTF.